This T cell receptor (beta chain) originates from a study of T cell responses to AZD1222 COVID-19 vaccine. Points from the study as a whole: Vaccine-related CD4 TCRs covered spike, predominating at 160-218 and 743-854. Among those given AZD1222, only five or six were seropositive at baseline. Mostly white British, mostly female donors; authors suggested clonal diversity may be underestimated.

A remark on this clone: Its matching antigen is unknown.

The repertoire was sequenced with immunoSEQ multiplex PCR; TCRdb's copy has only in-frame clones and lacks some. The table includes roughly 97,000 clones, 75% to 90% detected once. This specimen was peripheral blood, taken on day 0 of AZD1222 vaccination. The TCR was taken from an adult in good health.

The CDR3 region has the DNA TGTGCCATCACCCGGACCCCAGCGGTACCCCTCCACTTT. Its protein is CAITRTPAVPLHF. The chain links TRBV10-3 to TRBJ1-6; the D is unclear. Germline V lookup: CDR1 ENHRY, CDR2 SYGVKD. V lost 7 bases and J 12 bases, leaving 16 bases between the germline ends. The CDR3 covers 13 residues.